Here is one T cell receptor beta chain with its context. The germline V gene encodes CDR1 MNHEY and CDR2 SMNVEV (reference sequence). V shed 5 bases and J shed 0 bases, with 3 bases lying between them. The CDR3 has 12 residues. The sample belongs to a study of ipilimumab plus nivolumab after autologous stem cell transplantation. The method was immunoSEQ multiplex PCR; TCRdb's version includes in-frame clones alone and lacks a portion of them. The top ten clones hold under 11% of a sample with approximately 15,000 clones, roughly 74% of them seen once. This clonotype was sampled from a male donor with primary mediastinal lymphoma. Sequenced material: PBMCs, taken in a trial of ipilimumab plus nivolumab as post-transplant consolidation. This chain links TRBV27 with TRBJ2-3; D remains unclear. This CDR3 is CASSPSTDTQYF. In DNA, the CDR3 is TGTGCCAGCAGTCCAAGCACAGATACGCAGTATTTT.